This T cell receptor (beta chain) originates from a study of spatial heterogeneity in lung cancer. TCRdb re-analysed the 5' RACE reads in MiXCR, keeping a single row per CDR3 protein. The profile shows roughly 18,000 distinct CDR3 sequences, more than 6.5% of them singletons. This clonotype was counted ten times or more. The antigen is not known. Whole-study results and caveats: Tumor mutation counts were tracked by expanded intratumoral alpha and beta TCR counts.

V lost 0 bases to trimming and J lost 0 bases, with 9 bases between them. The germline CDR1 and CDR2 sequences are LGHNA and YSLEER. This CDR3 has 15 residues. The time point denotes: sample taken at primary tumor resection. Sequencing used lung tumor tissue, obtained at surgery. V is TRBV4-3 and J is TRBJ2-7; D gene uncertain. This receptor was obtained from a female donor with early-stage non-small cell lung cancer. The CDR3 protein is CASSQDRAYSYEQYF. The CDR3 DNA sequence: TGCGCCAGCAGCCAAGATCGGGCCTACTCCTACGAGCAGTACTTC.